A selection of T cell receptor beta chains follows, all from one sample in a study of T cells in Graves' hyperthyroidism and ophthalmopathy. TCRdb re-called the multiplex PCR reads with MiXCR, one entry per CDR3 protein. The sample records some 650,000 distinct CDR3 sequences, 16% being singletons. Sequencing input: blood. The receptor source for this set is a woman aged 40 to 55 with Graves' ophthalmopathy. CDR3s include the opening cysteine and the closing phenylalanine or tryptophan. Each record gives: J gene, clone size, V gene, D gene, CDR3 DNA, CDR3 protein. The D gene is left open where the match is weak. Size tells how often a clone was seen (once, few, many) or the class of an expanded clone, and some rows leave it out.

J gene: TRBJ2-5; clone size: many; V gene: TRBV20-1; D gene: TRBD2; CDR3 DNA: TGCAGTTCCACCCGGGGGGGGAGGCAAGAGACCCAGTACTTC; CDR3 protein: CSSTRGGRQETQYF
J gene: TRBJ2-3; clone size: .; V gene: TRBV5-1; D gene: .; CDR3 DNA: TGCGCCAGCAGCTGGGGACTTTATTCAGATACGCAGTATTTT; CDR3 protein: CASSWGLYSDTQYF
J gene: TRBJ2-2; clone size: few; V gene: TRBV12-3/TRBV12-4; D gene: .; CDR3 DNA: TGTGCCAGCTGCAGGGACGAGCGCACCGGGGAGCTGTTTTTT; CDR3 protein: CASCRDERTGELFF
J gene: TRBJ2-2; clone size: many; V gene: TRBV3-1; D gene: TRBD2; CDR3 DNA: TGTGCCAGCAGCCAAGCCCGGACTAGCGGGAACACCGGGGAGCTGTTTTTT; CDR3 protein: CASSQARTSGNTGELFF
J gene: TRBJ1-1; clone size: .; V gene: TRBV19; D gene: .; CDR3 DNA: TGTGCCACCGGGAATACTGAAGCTTTCTTT; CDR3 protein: CATGNTEAFF
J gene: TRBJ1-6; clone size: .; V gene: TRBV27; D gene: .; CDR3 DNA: TGTGCCAGCAGTTTTAGAGGGGTTGCCTATAATTCACCCCTCCACTTT; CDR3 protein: CASSFRGVAYNSPLHF
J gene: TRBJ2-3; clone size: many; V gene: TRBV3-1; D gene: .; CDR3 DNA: TGTGCCAGCAGCCAAGACCCTCTTGTAGATACGCAGTATTTT; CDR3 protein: CASSQDPLVDTQYF
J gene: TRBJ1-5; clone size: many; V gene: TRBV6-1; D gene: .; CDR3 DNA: TGTGCCGCCCTAAAGGCTGGGGCTTTCAATCAGCCCCAGCATTTT; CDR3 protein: CAALKAGAFNQPQHF
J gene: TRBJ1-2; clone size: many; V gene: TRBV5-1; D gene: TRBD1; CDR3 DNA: TGCGCCAGCAGATCCACAGGGGGATATGGCTACACCTTC; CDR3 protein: CASRSTGGYGYTF
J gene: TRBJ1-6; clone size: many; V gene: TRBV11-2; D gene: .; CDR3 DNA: TGTGCCAGCAGCTTAGAACGGGGACCCCTCCACTTT; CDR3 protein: CASSLERGPLHF
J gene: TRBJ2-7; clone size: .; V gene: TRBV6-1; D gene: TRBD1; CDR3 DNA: TGTGCCAGCAGGGACCGGGACAGGCACTCCTACGAGCAGTACTTC; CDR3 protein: CASRDRDRHSYEQYF
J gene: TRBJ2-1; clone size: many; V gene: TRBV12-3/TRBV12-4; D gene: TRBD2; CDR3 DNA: TGTGCCAGCAGCTCACCGATAGCGGGGGGGCATGGACAGTTCTTC; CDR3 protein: CASSSPIAGGHGQFF
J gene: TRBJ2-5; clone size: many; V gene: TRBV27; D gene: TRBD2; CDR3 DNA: TGTGCCAGCAGTTCCCCCTCACTAGCGGGGGCGATTGAGACCCAGTACTTC; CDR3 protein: CASSSPSLAGAIETQYF
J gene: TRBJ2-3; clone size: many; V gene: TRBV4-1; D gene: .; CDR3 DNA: TGCGCCAGCAGCCAAGGGGCCGGCTCGAGTAGGACAGATACGCAGTATTTT; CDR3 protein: CASSQGAGSSRTDTQYF
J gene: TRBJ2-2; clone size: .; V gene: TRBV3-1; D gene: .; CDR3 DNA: TGTGCCAGCAGCGACCACCGCGCGACCGGGGAGCTGTTTTTT; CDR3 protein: CASSDHRATGELFF
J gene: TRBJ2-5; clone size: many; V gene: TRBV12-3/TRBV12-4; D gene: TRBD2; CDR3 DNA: TGTGCCAGCAGTTGGACTAGCGGGACACAAGAGACCCAGTACTTC; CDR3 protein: CASSWTSGTQETQYF
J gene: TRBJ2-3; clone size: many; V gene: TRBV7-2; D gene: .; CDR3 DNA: TGTGCCAGCAGCTTAGGACCTCCCCGGACAGATACGCAGTATTTT; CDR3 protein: CASSLGPPRTDTQYF
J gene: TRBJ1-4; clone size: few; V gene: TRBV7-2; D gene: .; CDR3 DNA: TGTGCCAGCAGCTTAGCTCGGACCGGCGGGGGAAAACTGTTTTTT; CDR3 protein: CASSLARTGGGKLFF
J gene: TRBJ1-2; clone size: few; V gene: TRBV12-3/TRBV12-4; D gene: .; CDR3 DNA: TGTGCCAGCACCCGGGGGGAAAACCATGGCTACACCTTC; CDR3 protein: CASTRGENHGYTF
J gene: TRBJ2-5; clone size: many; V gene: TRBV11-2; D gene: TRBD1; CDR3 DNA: TGTGCCAGCAGCTATGGACAGGATGCGGAGACCCAGTACTTC; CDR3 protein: CASSYGQDAETQYF
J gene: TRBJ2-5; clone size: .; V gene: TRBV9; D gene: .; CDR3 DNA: TGTGCCAGCGGTGGGGGGTTCCAAGAGACCCAGTACTTC; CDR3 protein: CASGGGFQETQYF
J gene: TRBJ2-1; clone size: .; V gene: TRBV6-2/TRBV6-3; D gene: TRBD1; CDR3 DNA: TGTGCCACCAGGACAGGGACCTACAATGAGCAGTTCTTC; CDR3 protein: CATRTGTYNEQFF
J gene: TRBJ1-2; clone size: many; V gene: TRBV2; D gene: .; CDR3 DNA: TGTGCCAGCAGTGAACGTCCGAACAGGCGCCAAGGCTACACCTTC; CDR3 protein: CASSERPNRRQGYTF
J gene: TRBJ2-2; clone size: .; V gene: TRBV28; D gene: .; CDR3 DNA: TGTGCCAGCAGTTTAAGTAGTCTCGGTCTTGGCGAAAACACCGAGGAGCTGTTTTTT; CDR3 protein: CASSLSSLGLGENTEELFF
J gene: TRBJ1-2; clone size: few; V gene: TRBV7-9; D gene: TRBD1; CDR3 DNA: TGTGCCAGCAGCCCAGCACCAGGGGGTGAAGGCTACACCTTC; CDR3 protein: CASSPAPGGEGYTF
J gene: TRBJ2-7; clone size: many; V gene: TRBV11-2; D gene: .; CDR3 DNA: TGTGCCAGCAGCTTAGTACCTCCCCACGAGCAGTACTTC; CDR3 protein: CASSLVPPHEQYF
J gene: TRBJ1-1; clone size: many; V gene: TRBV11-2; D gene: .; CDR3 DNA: TGTGCCAGCAGCTTAACAGGTTCAGCTTTCTTT; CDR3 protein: CASSLTGSAFF
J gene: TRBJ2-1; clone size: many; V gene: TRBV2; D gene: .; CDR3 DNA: TGTGCCAGCAGTGAACACAATGAGCAGTTCTTC; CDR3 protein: CASSEHNEQFF
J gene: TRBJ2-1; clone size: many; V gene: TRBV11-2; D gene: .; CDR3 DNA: TGTGCCAGCAGCTTATTAAGTGGGAACCCCACAACCAATGAGCAGTTCTTC; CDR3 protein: CASSLLSGNPTTNEQFF
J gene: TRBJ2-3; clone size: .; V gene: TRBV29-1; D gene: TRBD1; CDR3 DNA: TGCAGCGTTGAGTTAGGAATCAACCGGGACAGAGTTCCAGATACGCAGTATTTT; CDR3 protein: CSVELGINRDRVPDTQYF
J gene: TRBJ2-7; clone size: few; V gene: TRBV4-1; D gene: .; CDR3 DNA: TGCGCCAGCAGCTCGCCAGAGAGGTCCTACGAGCAGTACTTC; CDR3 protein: CASSSPERSYEQYF
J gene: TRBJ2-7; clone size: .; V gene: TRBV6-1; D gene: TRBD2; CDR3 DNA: TGTGCCAGCAGTGAGATAGGCGGGAGCCCCAACGAGCAGTACTTC; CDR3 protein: CASSEIGGSPNEQYF
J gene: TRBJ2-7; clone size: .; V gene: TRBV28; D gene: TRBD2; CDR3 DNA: TGTGCCAGTCGGGGGAGGGACCAAGGGTACGAGCAGTACTTC; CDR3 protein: CASRGRDQGYEQYF
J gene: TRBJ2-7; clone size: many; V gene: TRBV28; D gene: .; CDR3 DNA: TGTGCCAGCAGTTTAGGACAGCGCTCCTACGAGCAGTACTTC; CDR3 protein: CASSLGQRSYEQYF
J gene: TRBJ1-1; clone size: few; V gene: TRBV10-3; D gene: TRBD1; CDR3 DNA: TGTGCCATCAGTAATAACAGGGGGCGCCTCACTGAAGCTTTCTTT; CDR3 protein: CAISNNRGRLTEAFF
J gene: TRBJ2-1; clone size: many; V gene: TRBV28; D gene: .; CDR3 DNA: TGTGCCAGCAGTAGAGGGCTTGGCATTTACAATGAGCAGTTCTTC; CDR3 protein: CASSRGLGIYNEQFF
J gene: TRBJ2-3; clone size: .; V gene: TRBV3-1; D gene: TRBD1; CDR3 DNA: TGTGCCAGCAGCCAGGGACAGGGGAGTACAGATACGCAGTATTTT; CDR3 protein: CASSQGQGSTDTQYF
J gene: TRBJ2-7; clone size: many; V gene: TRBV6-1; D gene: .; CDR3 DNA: TGTGCCAGCAATGACCCCAGCTCCTACGAGCAGTACTTC; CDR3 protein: CASNDPSSYEQYF
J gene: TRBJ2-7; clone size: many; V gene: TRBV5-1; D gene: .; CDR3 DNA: TGCGCCAGCAGTCCCACCCCGGTGGGCTCCTACGAGCAGTACTTC; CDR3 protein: CASSPTPVGSYEQYF
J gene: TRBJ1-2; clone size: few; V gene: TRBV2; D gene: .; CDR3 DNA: TGTGCCAGCAGTGGCAGGCACTATGGCTACACCTTC; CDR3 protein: CASSGRHYGYTF
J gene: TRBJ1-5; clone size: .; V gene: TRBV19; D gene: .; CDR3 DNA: TGTGCCAGTAGTATTGACACTGGTAGGAGTCAGCCCCAGCATTTT; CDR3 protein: CASSIDTGRSQPQHF
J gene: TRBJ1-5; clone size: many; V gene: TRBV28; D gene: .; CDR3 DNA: TGTGCCAGCAGTCAGGACATTTCGAGTCAGCCCCAGCATTTT; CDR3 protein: CASSQDISSQPQHF
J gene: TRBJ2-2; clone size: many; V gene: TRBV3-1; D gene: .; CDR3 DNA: TGTGCCAGCAGCCAAGGTCGCCCTACCACCGGGGAGCTGTTTTTT; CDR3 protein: CASSQGRPTTGELFF
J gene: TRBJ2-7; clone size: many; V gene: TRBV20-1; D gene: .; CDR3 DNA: TGCAGTGCTAGAGCCCTGGACAGAGCCTACGAGCAGTACTTC; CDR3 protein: CSARALDRAYEQYF